The source of this T cell receptor (beta chain) is a study of T cell repertoires in cytomegalovirus infection. One entry per CDR3 protein, called by TCRdb with MiXCR from the reads. Seen here are hundreds of thousands of distinct CDR3 sequences, about 11% observed once, and the top ten hold 10%. This clonotype was recorded a few times. The germline CDR1 and CDR2 sequences are LNHDA and SQIVND (reference sequence). The CDR3 runs 13 residues. The ends were cut back, 6 bases at V and 1 base at J, with 9 bases in the middle. The chain recombines TRBV19 with TRBJ1-1; D uncertain. The TCR sequence derives from a human donor in good health (CMV status not recorded). Some clones in this sample may be carry-over from other donors' samples. Material for sequencing was PBMCs. The CDR3 loop is CASRASRNTEAFF. CDR3 bases: TGTGCCAGTAGGGCCTCCAGGAACACTGAAGCTTTCTTT.